Listed here are 29 T cell receptor beta chains from one sample, sequenced in a study of response to subunit inactivated influenza vaccine. TCRdb re-called the RT-PCR reads with MiXCR, one entry per CDR3 protein. In the table there are roughly 630,000 distinct CDR3 sequences, 12% to 15% of which are singletons. The sequencing here drew on PBMCs from blood, taken 14 to 15 days before vaccination. All receptors derive from a man between 45 and 60 years old who received an inactivated influenza vaccine.

This clonotype was seen a handful of times. The genes are TRBV20-1 and TRBJ1-6; TRBD1 might be the D (5 bases). Germline lookup yields CDR1 DFQATT and CDR2 SNEGSKA (reference sequence). V dropped 0 bases and J dropped 0 bases, with 9 bases sitting between them. The CDR3 length is 16 residues. CDR3 sequence: CSARDGTSSYNSPLHF. Written as DNA, the CDR3 is TGCAGTGCTAGAGATGGGACGAGCTCCTATAATTCACCCCTCCACTTT.

Only a few counts were recorded for this clonotype. This chain links TRBV5-6 with TRBJ1-4; the match to TRBD1 covers 8 bases. The CDR3 covers 16 residues. V dropped 3 bases and J dropped 5; count of bases not matched to a gene: 9. Germline lookup yields CDR1 SGHDT and CDR2 YYEEEE. CDR3 sequence reads: CASSSSETGENEKLFF. The CDR3 DNA follows: TGTGCCAGCAGCTCATCTGAGACAGGGGAAAATGAAAAACTGTTTTTT.

This clonotype was observed many times. The V and J genes are TRBV18 and TRBJ2-5, with no clear D. CDR1 is KGHSH, CDR2 LQKENI, per germline. This CDR3 is built from 13 residues. Trimming left V 3 bases short and J 4 bases short, with 9 bases between. The DNA of the CDR3 is TGTGCCAGCTCACCCTCGGGTAGAGAGACCCAGTACTTC. Translated: CASSPSGRETQYF.

Here the CDR3 DNA reads TGCGCCAGCAGCTTCACGGCCTCTGGAAACACCATATATTTT. It specifies CASSFTASGNTIYF. The V gene is TRBV5-1, the J gene TRBJ1-3; D is ambiguous. The CDR3 runs to 14 residues. Trimming took 2 bases from V and 0 from J, leaving 6 bases between them. Germline CDR1 SGHRS, CDR2 YFSETQ.

This clonotype was observed many times. V is TRBV10-3 and J is TRBJ1-5, with D perhaps TRBD1 (5 bases). The CDR3 totals 13 residues. The germline V and J ends were trimmed by 0 bases and 7 bases, with 7 bases remaining between them. CDR1 is ENHRY, CDR2 SYGVKD, per germline. The CDR3 here is CAISESGRQPQHF. CDR3 in DNA: TGTGCCATCAGTGAGTCGGGGCGGCAGCCCCAGCATTTT.

In its sample, this clonotype was seen a few times. J is TRBJ2-2 and V is TRBV12-3 or TRBV12-4, with 8 bases matching TRBD1. There are 16 residues in the CDR3. V was pared by 3 bases and J by 0 bases, with 3 bases of the junction left unmatched. CDR3 nucleotides: TGTGCCAGCAGTTTTTTACAGGGGGCGAACACCGGGGAGCTGTTTTTT. It yields the protein CASSFLQGANTGELFF.

The V gene is TRBV20-1, the J gene TRBJ2-7; 8 nucleotides align to TRBD1. There are 15 residues in the CDR3. Germline V gene data show CDR1 as DFQATT and CDR2 as SNEGSKA (reference sequence). The V gene end was trimmed by 0 bases and the J gene end by 4 bases; junction bases not matched to a gene: 8. DNA for the CDR3: TGCAGTGCTAGAGATTGGGACAGGACCACGTACGAGCAGTACTTC. Its protein is CSARDWDRTTYEQYF.

This clonotype was found a few times. The J gene is TRBJ1-3, the V gene TRBV10-3; a weak D match, TRBD1 (6 bases). V was shortened by 8 bases and J by 2 bases, with 16 bases between the two germline ends. The CDR3 contains 15 residues. Germline values: CDR1 ENHRY, CDR2 SYGVKD. The CDR3 region is CAIAGGPLAGNTIYF. As DNA, the CDR3 is TGTGCCATCGCGGGGGGGCCGCTCGCTGGAAACACCATATATTTT.

This clonotype was picked up many times. This sequence joins TRBV5-1 and TRBJ2-7, with TRBD1 matching 7 bases. Trimming took 3 bases from V and 1 from J; bases not matched to a gene: 4. Germline values: CDR1 SGHRS, CDR2 YFSETQ. CDR3 length equals 14 residues. Written as DNA, the CDR3 is TGCGCCAGCAGCTCGAAGGGACAGTCCTACGAGCAGTACTTC. Protein: CASSSKGQSYEQYF.

V and J are TRBV5-4 and TRBJ2-3; possibly TRBD2 for D (6 bases). The germline gives CDR1 SGHNT, CDR2 YYREEE (reference sequence). CDR3 length: 15 residues. Trimming took 4 bases from V and 2 from J, leaving 14 bases between them. The CDR3 loop reads CASSHIAGYTDTQYF. For the CDR3, the DNA is TGTGCCAGCAGCCACATCGCGGGGTACACAGATACGCAGTATTTT.

The rearrangement uses TRBV6-5 and TRBJ2-1; 11 positions agree with TRBD1. The CDR3 is made up of 16 amino acids. From germline, CDR1 is MNHEY and CDR2 SVGAGI. V was pared by 1 base and J by 6 bases, with 5 bases of the junction left unmatched. The CDR3 region is CASSYFGTGGLNEQFF. In DNA form, the CDR3 reads TGTGCCAGCAGTTACTTCGGGACAGGGGGGCTCAATGAGCAGTTCTTC.

This clonotype was detected only a few times. This chain uses TRBV20-1 with TRBJ2-7, with 13 bases that match TRBD2. Unmatched junction bases numbered 2, after V lost 0 bases and J lost 6 bases. Germline CDR1 reads DFQATT; CDR2 reads SNEGSKA (reference sequence). CDR3 length: 14 residues. CDR3 DNA: TGCAGTGCTAGAGATGGACTAGCGGGAGTCGAGCAGTACTTC. This encodes CSARDGLAGVEQYF.

This clonotype was seen only a few times. The rearrangement uses TRBV5-4 and TRBJ1-4; tentatively, D is TRBD1 (6 bases). Germline V gives CDR1 SGHNT, CDR2 YYREEE (reference sequence). CDR3 size: 15 residues. V dropped 2 bases and J dropped 8 bases, with 16 bases sitting between them. In DNA, the CDR3 is TGTGCCAGCAGCTTAAGCAGCAGGGGAGGCGAAAAACTGTTTTTT. Protein product: CASSLSSRGGEKLFF.

This clonotype has more than one count but fewer than ten. This rearrangement joins TRBV5-1 to TRBJ2-7; the match to TRBD1 covers 7 bases. CDR1 and CDR2 from the germline V gene are SGHRS and YFSETQ. The V segment lost 4 bases and the J segment 4 bases; nucleotides outside the gene matches: 8. This CDR3 has 14 residues. The CDR3 loop is CASSPSRQGYEQYF. DNA of the CDR3: TGCGCCAGCAGCCCATCCAGACAGGGTTACGAGCAGTACTTC.

The chain uses TRBV6-2 or TRBV6-3 and TRBJ1-2; D not certain. Per germline, CDR1 MNHEY and CDR2 SVGEGT. The CDR3 loop spans 10 amino acids. Trimming removed 6 bases at V and 3 bases at J, with 2 bases between. The CDR3 nucleotides are TGTGCCAGCAGGGACTATGGCTACACCTTC. This codes for CASRDYGYTF.

This clonotype was seen ten or more times. The J gene is TRBJ2-2, the V gene TRBV12-3 or TRBV12-4, with no clear D. Deletions cut 5 bases from V and 4 bases from J, with 5 bases between. The CDR3 totals 12 residues. DNA for the CDR3: TGTGCCAGCAGTCCCTTCACCGGGGAGCTGTTTTTT. It translates to CASSPFTGELFF.

The chain is built from TRBV4-1 and TRBJ1-5; D possibly corresponds to TRBD1 (5 bases). V dropped 3 bases and J dropped 7 bases, with 28 bases sitting between them. The CDR3 is 19 residues long. The germline gives CDR1 MGHRA, CDR2 YSYEKL. The CDR3 DNA reads as TGCGCCAGCAGCCATCGCCCCTCGCTCGGGACTCCCCATCCCCAGCCCCAGCATTTT. This gives the protein CASSHRPSLGTPHPQPQHF.

This clonotype was found a few times. The chain combines TRBV28 with TRBJ2-5; D may be TRBD1 (6 bases). Deletions cut 6 bases from V and 5 bases from J, with 16 bases between. CDR1 is MDHEN, CDR2 SYDVKM, per germline. This CDR3 is 14 amino acids long. The CDR3 sequence: CASRTTGWSETQYF. As DNA, the CDR3 is TGTGCCAGCAGAACGACAGGATGGTCGGAGACCCAGTACTTC. The variable domain in full, completed from reference TRBV28 and TRBJ2-5, reads DVKVTQSSRYLVKRTGEKVFLECVQDMDHENMFWYRQDPGLGLRLIYFSYDVKMKEKGDIPEGYSVSREKKERFSLILESASTNQTSMYLCASRTTGWSETQYFGPGTRLLVL.

The chain links TRBV12-3 or TRBV12-4 to TRBJ1-5, with D unclear. CDR3 length: 13 residues. The V end lost 0 bases, the J end lost 15 bases, and 15 bases lay between the germline ends. CDR3 region: CASSLAPDATGHF. The CDR3 DNA reads TGTGCCAGCAGTTTAGCCCCGGACGCCACCGGGCATTTT.

The chain couples TRBV6-6 to TRBJ1-6; possible D gene TRBD1, 6 bases. V was trimmed by 7 bases and J by 9 bases, leaving 13 bases between them. The CDR3 extends over 13 amino acids. Germline CDR1 and CDR2: MNHNY and SVGAGI (reference sequence). In DNA form, the CDR3 reads TGTGCCAGCATTCCCGGACAGAGTTCACCCCTCCACTTT. Residues: CASIPGQSSPLHF.

This clonotype has a handful of counts. The chain has TRBV4-3 and TRBJ1-2, with TRBD1 matching 7 bases. The CDR3 is made up of 15 amino acids. CDR1 is LGHNA, CDR2 YSLEER, per germline. J gave up 4 bases and V 0 bases, and 5 bases lay outside the gene matches. The CDR3: CASSQDFGTVYGYTF. The CDR3 nucleotides are TGCGCCAGCAGCCAAGATTTCGGGACAGTCTATGGCTACACCTTC.

The V and J genes are TRBV27 and TRBJ1-4; 8 nucleotides match TRBD1. Trimming cost V 5 bases and J 8 bases; bases outside gene matches: 10. CDR3 length: 15 amino acids. CDR1 is MNHEY and CDR2 is SMNVEV in the germline V gene (reference sequence). The CDR3 reads CASSPRTGQREKLFF. CDR3 sequence (DNA): TGTGCCAGCAGTCCCAGGACAGGGCAACGCGAAAAACTGTTTTTT.

There are a few counts of this clonotype. The chain uses TRBV9 and TRBJ2-3; perhaps TRBD2 as D (6 bases). This CDR3 is 15 amino acids long. The V end lost 0 bases, the J end lost 4 bases, and 12 bases lay between the germline ends. Germline V gene data show CDR1 as SGDLS and CDR2 as YYNGEE. The CDR3, as DNA: TGTGCCAGCAGCGTAGTCGGGGGTGGGCCAGATACGCAGTATTTT. Its translation is CASSVVGGGPDTQYF. Looking up the rest from reference TRBV9 and TRBJ2-3 gives the full variable domain: DSGVTQTPKHLITATGQRVTLRCSPRSGDLSVYWYQQSLDQGLQFLIQYYNGEERAKGNILERFSAQQFPDLHSELNLSSLELGDSALYFCASSVVGGGPDTQYFGPGTRLTVL.

This clonotype was counted between two and nine times. The rearrangement joins TRBV15 to TRBJ2-5; unclear D gene. Trimming took off 1 base at V and 0 bases at J, with 9 bases between the two ends. Germline V lookup: CDR1 LNHNV, CDR2 YYDKDF (reference sequence). The CDR3 is 15 residues long. The CDR3 spells CATSRVLSYQETQYF. The CDR3 region has the DNA TGTGCCACCAGCAGAGTTCTGTCTTACCAAGAGACCCAGTACTTC.

The rearrangement links TRBV15 to TRBJ2-1; TRBD1 matches at 7 bases. The CDR3 spans 13 residues. The V and J ends lost 1 base and 9 bases, in that order; junction bases with no gene match: 3. Germline-derived CDR1 and CDR2 are LNHNV and YYDKDF (reference sequence). The CDR3 spells CATSRVGGAEQFF. For the CDR3, the DNA is TGTGCCACCAGCAGAGTAGGGGGCGCTGAGCAGTTCTTC.

The gene calls are TRBV5-1 and TRBJ2-7; 9 bases align to TRBD1. This CDR3 is built from 15 residues. Germline trimming cut 4 bases from V and 4 bases from J; bases unmatched to any gene: 9. Germline CDR1 is SGHRS and CDR2 is YFSETQ. The CDR3 DNA reads as TGCGCCAGCAGCCCGGCACGACAGGGGGTTTACGAGCAGTACTTC. This codes for CASSPARQGVYEQYF.

This clonotype was recorded a few times. V usage is TRBV7-9 and J usage is TRBJ1-4; TRBD1 might be the D (6 bases). CDR1 is SEHNR and CDR2 is FQNEAQ in the germline V gene (reference sequence). This CDR3 region has 14 residues. Trimming removed 3 bases from V and 12 bases from J, with 17 bases in between. The CDR3 is CASSFEAGARQLFF. CDR3 in DNA: TGTGCCAGCAGCTTCGAGGCGGGGGCTCGACAACTGTTTTTT.

This clonotype was counted many times. The chain is built from TRBV18 and TRBJ2-5; D unclear. V lost 0 bases, J lost 3 bases, and 5 bases lay in between. Germline V lookup: CDR1 KGHSH, CDR2 LQKENI. This CDR3 is 13 amino acids long. CDR3 nucleotide sequence: TGTGCCAGCTCACCACCGGAAGAAGAGACCCAGTACTTC. This codes for CASSPPEEETQYF.

The V call is TRBV3-1, the J call TRBJ2-7; 8 positions agree with TRBD1. This CDR3 region has 15 residues. Per the germline V gene, CDR1 is LGHDT and CDR2 is YNNKEL (reference sequence). The junction had 5 bases not matched to a gene; V was cut back by 2 bases and J by 2 bases. CDR3 sequence reads: CASSQRGQGTYEQYF. The CDR3 bases are TGTGCCAGCAGCCAACGTGGACAGGGTACCTACGAGCAGTACTTC.